This entry lists 4 T cell receptor beta chains sequenced from one sample in a study of cytomegalovirus exposure and HLA in healthy donors. A multiplex PCR was run with 60 Vbeta primers and 13 Jbeta primers. Clones were read by immunoSEQ multiplex PCR, and TCRdb kept only the in-frame ones, dropping some. This sample has 250,000 to 350,000 clones, with about four fifths found just once. The sequencing input was PBMCs. The receptors originated from a girl aged 2-10 years in good health and CMV-seronegative.

This chain connects TRBV18 to TRBJ2-5; no firm D call. The germline CDR1 and CDR2 sequences are KGHSH and LQKENI. Between the trimmed V and J ends, which lost 5 bases and 3 bases, there was a span of 7 bases. CDR3 length: 12 amino acids. The DNA of the CDR3 is TGTGCCAGCTCAGGGCAGGAAGAGACCCAGTACTTC. It encodes CASSGQEETQYF.

This clone was detected once. The genes are TRBV28 and TRBJ2-7, with D perhaps matching TRBD1 (7 bases). Germline-derived CDR1 and CDR2 are MDHEN and SYDVKM. There are 14 residues in the CDR3. Trimming pared 2 bases from V and 2 bases from J, leaving 10 bases between. CDR3 sequence: CASSLGGGAYEQYF. The CDR3 region has the DNA TGTGCCAGCAGTTTAGGAGGGGGCGCCTACGAGCAGTACTTC.

The chain uses TRBV28 and TRBJ1-4; TRBD1 aligns across 9 bases. Trimming at V came to 5 bases and at J to 5 bases, leaving 12 bases not matched to a gene. Germline lookup yields CDR1 MDHEN and CDR2 SYDVKM. The CDR3 spans 17 residues. The CDR3 nucleotides are TGTGCCAGCAGTCAGCCAGCAGGACAGGGGCTCAATGAAAAACTGTTTTTT. It codes for CASSQPAGQGLNEKLFF.

This clone was observed a single time. The chain recombines TRBV5-1 with TRBJ1-1; 9 nucleotides match TRBD1. The V segment lost 4 bases and the J segment 0 bases; nucleotides outside the gene matches: 7. The CDR3 loop spans 16 amino acids. In germline, CDR1 is SGHRS, CDR2 YFSETQ. The DNA for the CDR3 is TGCGCCAGCAGCCCACGGACAGGGGCTATGAACACTGAAGCTTTCTTT. Encoded protein: CASSPRTGAMNTEAFF.